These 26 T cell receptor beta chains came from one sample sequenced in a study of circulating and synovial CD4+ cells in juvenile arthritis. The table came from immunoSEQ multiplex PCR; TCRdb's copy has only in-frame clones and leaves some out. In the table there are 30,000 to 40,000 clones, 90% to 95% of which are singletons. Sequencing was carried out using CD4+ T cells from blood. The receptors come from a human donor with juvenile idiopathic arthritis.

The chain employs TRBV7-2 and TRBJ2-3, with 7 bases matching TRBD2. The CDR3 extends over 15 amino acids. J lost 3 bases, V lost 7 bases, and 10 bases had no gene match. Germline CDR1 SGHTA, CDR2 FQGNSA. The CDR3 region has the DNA TGTGCCAGCACCAATAGCGGGTCAGCGACAGATACGCAGTATTTT. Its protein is CASTNSGSATDTQYF. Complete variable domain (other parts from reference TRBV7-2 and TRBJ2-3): GAGVSQSPSNKVTEKGKDVELRCDPISGHTALYWYRQSLGQGLEFLIYFQGNSAPDKSGLPSDRFSAERTGGSVSTLTIQRTQQEDSAVYLCASTNSGSATDTQYFGPGTRLTVL.

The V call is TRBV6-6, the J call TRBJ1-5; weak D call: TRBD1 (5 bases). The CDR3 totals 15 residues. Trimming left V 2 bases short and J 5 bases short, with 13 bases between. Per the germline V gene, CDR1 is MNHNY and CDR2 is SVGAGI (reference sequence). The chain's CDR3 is CASSYGDRRDQPQHF. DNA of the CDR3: TGTGCCAGCAGTTACGGGGACCGGAGGGATCAGCCCCAGCATTTT.

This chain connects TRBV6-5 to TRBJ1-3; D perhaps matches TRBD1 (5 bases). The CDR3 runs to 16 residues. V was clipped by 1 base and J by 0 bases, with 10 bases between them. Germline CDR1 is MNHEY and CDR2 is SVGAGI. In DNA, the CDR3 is TGTGCCAGCAGTTACTGGGGCATGTACTCTGGAAACACCATATATTTT. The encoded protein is CASSYWGMYSGNTIYF.

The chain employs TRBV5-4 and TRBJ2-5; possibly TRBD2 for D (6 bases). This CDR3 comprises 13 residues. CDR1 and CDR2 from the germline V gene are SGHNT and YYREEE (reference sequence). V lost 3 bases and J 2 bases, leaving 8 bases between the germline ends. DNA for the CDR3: TGTGCCAGCAGCTCCGGGGGTCAAGAGACCCAGTACTTC. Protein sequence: CASSSGGQETQYF.

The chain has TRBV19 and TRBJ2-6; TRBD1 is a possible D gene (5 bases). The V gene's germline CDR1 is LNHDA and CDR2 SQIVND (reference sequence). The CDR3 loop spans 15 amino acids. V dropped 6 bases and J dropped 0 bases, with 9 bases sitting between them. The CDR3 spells CASSVQGSGANVLTF. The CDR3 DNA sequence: TGTGCCAGTAGCGTTCAGGGCTCTGGGGCCAACGTCCTGACTTTC.

The CDR3 sequence is CASSHLEGGGHNEQFF. The CDR3 DNA is TGCGCCAGCAGCCATCTAGAGGGGGGGGGACACAATGAGCAGTTCTTC. The rearrangement joins TRBV4-1 to TRBJ2-1; maybe TRBD2 (7 bases). Trimming took 3 bases from V and 5 from J, leaving 17 bases between them. Germline CDR1 and CDR2: MGHRA and YSYEKL. The CDR3 runs 16 residues.

This chain's CDR3 is CASSGQGGAGELFF. The DNA for the CDR3 is TGTGCCAGCAGCGGACAGGGGGGTGCCGGGGAGCTGTTTTTT. V usage is TRBV6-4 and J usage is TRBJ2-2; 10 nucleotides line up with TRBD1. Germline V gives CDR1 MRHNA, CDR2 SNTAGT. Unmatched junction bases numbered 4, after V lost 6 bases and J lost 6 bases. The length of the CDR3 is 14 residues.

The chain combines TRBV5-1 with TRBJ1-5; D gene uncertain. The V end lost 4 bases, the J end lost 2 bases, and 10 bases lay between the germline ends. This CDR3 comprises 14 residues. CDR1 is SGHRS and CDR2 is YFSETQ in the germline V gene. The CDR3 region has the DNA TGCGCCAGCAGCGAGGGTGAGGGCAATCAGCCCCAGCATTTT. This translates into CASSEGEGNQPQHF.

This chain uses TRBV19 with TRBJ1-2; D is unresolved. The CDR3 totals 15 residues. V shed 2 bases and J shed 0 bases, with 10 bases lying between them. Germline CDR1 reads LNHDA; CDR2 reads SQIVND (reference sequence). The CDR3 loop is CASSISHTTNYGYTF. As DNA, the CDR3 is TGTGCCAGTAGTATATCCCACACAACTAACTATGGCTACACCTTC.

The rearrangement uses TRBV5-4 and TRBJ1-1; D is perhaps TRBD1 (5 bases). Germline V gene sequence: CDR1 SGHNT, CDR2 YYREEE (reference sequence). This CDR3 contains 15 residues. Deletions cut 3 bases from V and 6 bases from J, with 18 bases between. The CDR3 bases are TGTGCCAGCAGCTCAAAACAGGATGAAACCCCTGAAGCTTTCTTT. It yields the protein CASSSKQDETPEAFF. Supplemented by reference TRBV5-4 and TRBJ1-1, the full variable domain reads ETGVTQSPTHLIKTRGQQVTLRCSSQSGHNTVSWYQQALGQGPQFIFQYYREEENGRGNFPPRFSGLQFPNYSSELNVNALELDDSALYLCASSSKQDETPEAFFGQGTRLTVV.

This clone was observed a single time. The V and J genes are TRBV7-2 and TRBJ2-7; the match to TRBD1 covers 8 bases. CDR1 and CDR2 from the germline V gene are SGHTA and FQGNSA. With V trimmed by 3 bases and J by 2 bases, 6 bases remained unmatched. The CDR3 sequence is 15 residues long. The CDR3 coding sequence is TGTGCCAGCAGCTTTTCGTCAGGGGGCCCCTACGAGCAGTACTTC. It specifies CASSFSSGGPYEQYF.

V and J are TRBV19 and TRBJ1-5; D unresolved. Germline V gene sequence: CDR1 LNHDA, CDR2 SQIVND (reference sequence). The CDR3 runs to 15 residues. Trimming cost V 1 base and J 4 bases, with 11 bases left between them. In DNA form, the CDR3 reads TGTGCCAGTAGTATAGGGAGGGCTGGTAATCAGCCCCAGCATTTT. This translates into CASSIGRAGNQPQHF.

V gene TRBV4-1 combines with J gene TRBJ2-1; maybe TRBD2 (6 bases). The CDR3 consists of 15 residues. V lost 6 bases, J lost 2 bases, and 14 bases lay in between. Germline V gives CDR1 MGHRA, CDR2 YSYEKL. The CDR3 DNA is TGCGCCAGCAGGTGGATTGGCGGGGCCTACAATGAGCAGTTCTTC. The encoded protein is CASRWIGGAYNEQFF.

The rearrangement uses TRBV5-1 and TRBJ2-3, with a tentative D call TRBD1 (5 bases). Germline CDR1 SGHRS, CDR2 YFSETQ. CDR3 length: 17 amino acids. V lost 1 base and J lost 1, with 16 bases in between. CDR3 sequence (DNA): TGCGCCAGCAGCTTGTCCTCAGGGCCCTCGGGCACAGATACGCAGTATTTT. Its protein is CASSLSSGPSGTDTQYF.

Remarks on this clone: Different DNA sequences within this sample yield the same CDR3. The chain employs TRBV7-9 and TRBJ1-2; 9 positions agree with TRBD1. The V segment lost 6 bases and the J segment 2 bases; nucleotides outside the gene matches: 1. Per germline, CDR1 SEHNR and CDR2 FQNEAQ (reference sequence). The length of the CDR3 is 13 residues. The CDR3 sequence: CASRGQGNYGYTF. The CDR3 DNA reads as TGTGCCAGCAGGGGACAGGGCAACTATGGCTACACCTTC.

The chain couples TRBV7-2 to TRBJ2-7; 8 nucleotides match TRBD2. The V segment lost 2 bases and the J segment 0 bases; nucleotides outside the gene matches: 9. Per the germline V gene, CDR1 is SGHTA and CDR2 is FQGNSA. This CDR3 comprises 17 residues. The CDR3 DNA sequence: TGTGCCAGCAGCTTACGAGCGGGGGCTTCGAGCTCCTACGAGCAGTACTTC. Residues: CASSLRAGASSSYEQYF.

The CDR3 sequence: CASSPGVANTIYF. DNA of the CDR3: TGTGCCAGCAGCCCAGGGGTGGCAAACACCATATATTTT. The chain is built from TRBV7-2 and TRBJ1-3, with D possibly matching TRBD1 (6 bases). There are 13 residues in the CDR3. Germline-derived CDR1 and CDR2 are SGHTA and FQGNSA. V was shortened by 5 bases and J by 6 bases, with 11 bases between the two germline ends.

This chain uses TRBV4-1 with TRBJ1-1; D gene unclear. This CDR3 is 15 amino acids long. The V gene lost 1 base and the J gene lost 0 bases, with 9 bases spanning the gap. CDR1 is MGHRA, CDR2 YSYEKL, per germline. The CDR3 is CASSQGHSVNTEAFF. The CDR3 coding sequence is TGCGCCAGCAGCCAAGGGCATTCAGTGAACACTGAAGCTTTCTTT.

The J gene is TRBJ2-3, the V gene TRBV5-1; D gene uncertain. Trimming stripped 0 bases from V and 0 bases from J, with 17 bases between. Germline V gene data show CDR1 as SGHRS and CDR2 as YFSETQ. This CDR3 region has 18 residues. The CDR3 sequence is CASSLGQSVLTSTDTQYF. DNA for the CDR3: TGCGCCAGCAGCTTGGGCCAGAGCGTCTTGACTAGCACAGATACGCAGTATTTT.

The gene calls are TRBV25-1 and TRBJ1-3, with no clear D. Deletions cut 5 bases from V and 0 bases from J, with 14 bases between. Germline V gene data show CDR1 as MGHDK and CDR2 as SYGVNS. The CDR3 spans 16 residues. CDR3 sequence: CASSPKDTLSGNTIYF. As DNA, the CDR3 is TGTGCCAGCAGTCCGAAAGACACCCTCTCTGGAAACACCATATATTTT. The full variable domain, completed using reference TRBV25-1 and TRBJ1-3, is EADIYQTPRYLVIGTGKKITLECSQTMGHDKMYWYQQDPGMELHLIHYSYGVNSTEKGDLSSESTVSRIRTEHFPLTLESARPSHTSQYLCASSPKDTLSGNTIYFGEGSWLTVV.

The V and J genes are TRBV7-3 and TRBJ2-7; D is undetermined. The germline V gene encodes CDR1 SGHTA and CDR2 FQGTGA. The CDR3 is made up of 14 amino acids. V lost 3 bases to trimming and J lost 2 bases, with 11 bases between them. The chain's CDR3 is CASSFSQVPYEQYF. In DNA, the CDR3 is TGTGCCAGCAGCTTTTCTCAGGTGCCCTACGAGCAGTACTTC. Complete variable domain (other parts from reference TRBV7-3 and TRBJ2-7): GAGVSQTPSNKVTEKGKYVELRCDPISGHTALYWYRQSLGQGPEFLIYFQGTGAADDSGLPNDRFFAVRPEGSVSTLKIQRTERGDSAVYLCASSFSQVPYEQYFGPGTRLTVT.

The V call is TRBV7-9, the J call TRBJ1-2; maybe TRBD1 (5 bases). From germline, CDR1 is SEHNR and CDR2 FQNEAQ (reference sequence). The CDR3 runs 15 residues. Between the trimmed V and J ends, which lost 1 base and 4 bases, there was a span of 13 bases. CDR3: CASSLGQGSVYGYTF. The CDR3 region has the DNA TGTGCCAGCAGCTTAGGGCAGGGATCCGTCTATGGCTACACCTTC.

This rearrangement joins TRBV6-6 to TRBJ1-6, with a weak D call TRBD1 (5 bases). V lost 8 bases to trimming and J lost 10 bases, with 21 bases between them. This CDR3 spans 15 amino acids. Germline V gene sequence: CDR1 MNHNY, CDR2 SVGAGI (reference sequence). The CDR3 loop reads CASSPPQGQWSPLHF. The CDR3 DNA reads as TGTGCCAGCTCCCCTCCACAAGGACAATGGTCACCCCTCCACTTT.

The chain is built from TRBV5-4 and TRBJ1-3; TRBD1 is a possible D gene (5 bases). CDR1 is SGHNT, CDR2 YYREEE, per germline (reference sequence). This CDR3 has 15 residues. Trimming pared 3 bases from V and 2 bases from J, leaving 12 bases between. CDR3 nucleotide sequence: TGTGCCAGCAGCTATTTGCCAGGGCCTGGAAACACCATATATTTT. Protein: CASSYLPGPGNTIYF.

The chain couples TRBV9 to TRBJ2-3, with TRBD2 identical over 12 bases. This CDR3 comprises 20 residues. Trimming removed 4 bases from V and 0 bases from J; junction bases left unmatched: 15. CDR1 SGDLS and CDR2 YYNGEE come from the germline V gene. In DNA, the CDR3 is TGTGCCAGCAGCCACGACCTTCTAGCGGGGGGGTTATTAAGCACAGATACGCAGTATTTT. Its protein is CASSHDLLAGGLLSTDTQYF.

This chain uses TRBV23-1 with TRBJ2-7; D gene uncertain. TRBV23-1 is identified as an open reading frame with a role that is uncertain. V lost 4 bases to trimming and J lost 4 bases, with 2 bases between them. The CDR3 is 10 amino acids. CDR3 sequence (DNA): TGCGCCAGCAGTCCATACGAGCAGTACTTC. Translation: CASSPYEQYF.